Listed below are T cell receptor beta chains from one sample, sequenced in a study of T cell clonotyping in hematopoietic cell transplantation. Generated by immunoSEQ multiplex PCR, the TCRdb table keeps only in-frame clones and is missing some. The sample lists around 6,800 clones, about three quarters occurring once. The starting material was PBMCs, obtained 100 days after allogeneic stem cell transplant. The receptor source for this set is a female patient younger than 45 who had an allogeneic stem cell transplant, so the T cells may come from the graft donor. Some clones in this sample may be carry-over from other donors' samples. CDR3s include the opening cysteine and the closing phenylalanine or tryptophan. D genes are given only for firm matches. Where a row states a size, it is once, few, many or the class of an expanded clone; other rows omit it.

>.|TRBJ2-2|TRBV4-3|.
CASSLRLGYTGELFF
TGCGCCAGCAGCCTTCGACTAGGCTACACCGGGGAGCTGTTTTTT
>TRBD2|TRBJ2-2|TRBV19|.
CASTRSGAGGHTGELFF
TGTGCCAGTACCCGATCGGGAGCGGGGGGGCATACCGGGGAGCTGTTTTTT
>.|TRBJ2-3|TRBV11-1|.
CASSERDPRDTQYF
TGTGCCAGCAGCGAACGGGACCCTAGGGATACGCAGTATTTT
>TRBD1|TRBJ1-1|TRBV29-1|.
CSARLGDRVNTEAFF
TGCAGCGCCCGGTTGGGGGACAGGGTGAACACTGAAGCTTTCTTT
>.|TRBJ1-1|TRBV9|.
CASSGRGAGTEAFF
TGTGCCAGCAGCGGGAGGGGGGCTGGCACTGAAGCTTTCTTT
>TRBD2|TRBJ2-7|TRBV25-1|.
CASSDVPGGTGLYEQYF
TGTGCCAGCAGTGACGTTCCGGGAGGCACCGGATTGTACGAGCAGTACTTC
>TRBD1|TRBJ2-2|TRBV7-2|.
CASSLDIRQGAGELFF
TGTGCCAGCAGCTTAGATATACGACAGGGGGCCGGGGAGCTGTTTTTT
>TRBD1|TRBJ2-5|TRBV5-1|medium-sized
CASSPWDSSKETQYF
TGCGCCAGCAGCCCGTGGGACAGTAGTAAAGAGACCCAGTACTTC
>.|TRBJ2-6|TRBV2|.
CASSEIEGTGANVLTF
TGTGCCAGCAGTGAAATAGAGGGGACGGGGGCCAACGTCCTGACTTTC
>TRBD1|TRBJ2-1|TRBV19|.
CASRPSGQVVHNEQFF
TGTGCCAGTAGACCTTCCGGACAGGTCGTTCACAATGAGCAGTTCTTC
>.|TRBJ1-3|TRBV18|once
CASSPAGNGNTIYF
TGTGCCAGCTCACCTGCAGGGAACGGAAACACCATATATTTT
>.|TRBJ1-2|TRBV7-2|once
CASSLVPGPPSGGYTF
TGTGCCAGCAGCTTAGTACCAGGGCCCCCCTCAGGTGGCTACACCTTC
>.|TRBJ2-6|TRBV19|.
CASSSSEVPGANVLTF
TGTGCCAGTAGTAGCTCCGAGGTTCCCGGGGCCAACGTCCTGACTTTC
>.|TRBJ1-4|TRBV4-2|.
CASSQSPSGNEKLFF
TGTGCCAGCAGCCAAAGTCCTTCGGGCAATGAAAAACTGTTTTTT
>.|TRBJ2-7|TRBV4-1|few
CASSQDAGARSYEQYF
TGCGCCAGCAGCCAAGATGCGGGGGCGCGCTCCTACGAGCAGTACTTC
>TRBD1|TRBJ2-7|TRBV5-4|.
CASSLRQGPTYEQYF
TGTGCCAGCAGCTTACGACAGGGGCCCACCTACGAGCAGTACTTC
>.|TRBJ1-3|TRBV4-3|medium-sized
CASSQGDSGNTIYF
TGCGCCAGCAGCCAGGGGGATTCTGGAAACACCATATATTTT
>.|TRBJ2-3|TRBV28|.
CASSRHGPSTDTQYF
TGTGCCAGCAGTCGCCACGGACCTAGCACAGATACGCAGTATTTT
>.|TRBJ1-3|TRBV4-1|few
CASSQDTGLSGNTIYF
TGCGCCAGCAGCCAAGATACCGGACTCTCTGGAAACACCATATATTTT
>.|TRBJ1-2|TRBV6-5|.
CASSDLRANYGYTF
TGTGCCAGCAGTGACCTGAGGGCCAACTATGGCTACACCTTC
>.|TRBJ1-4|TRBV2|.
CASHTGRNEKLFF
TGTGCCAGCCATACAGGGAGGAATGAAAAACTGTTTTTT
>.|TRBJ1-1|TRBV7-2|.
CASSSAVNTEAFF
TGTGCCAGCAGTTCGGCCGTGAACACTGAAGCTTTCTTT
>TRBD1|TRBJ2-2|TRBV7-2|once
CASSSERTGSLFF
TGTGCCAGCAGCTCAGAAAGGACAGGGAGTCTGTTTTTT
>.|TRBJ2-5|TRBV4-1|.
CASSQGPSRNSETQYF
TGCGCCAGCAGCCAAGGTCCCTCTAGAAATTCAGAGACCCAGTACTTC
>TRBD2|TRBJ2-3|TRBV13|.
CAGSSSSGGATDTQYF
TGTGCCGGCAGCTCGTCTAGCGGGGGGGCCACAGATACGCAGTATTTT
>TRBD2|TRBJ2-5|TRBV5-6|.
CASSPQLAGEETQYF
TGTGCCAGCAGCCCGCAGCTAGCGGGGGAAGAGACCCAGTACTTC
>.|TRBJ1-5|TRBV4-1|.
CASSQESPSNQPQHF
TGCGCCAGCAGCCAAGAGTCCCCGAGCAATCAGCCCCAGCATTTT
>.|TRBJ1-1|TRBV30|.
CAWYLNTEAFF
TGTGCCTGGTATTTGAACACTGAAGCTTTCTTT
>.|TRBJ1-1|TRBV27|once
CASSLSGDTLEAFF
TGTGCCAGCAGTTTATCGGGGGACACCTTGGAAGCTTTCTTT
>TRBD1|TRBJ1-1|TRBV5-1|.
CASSLRQGMNTEAFF
TGCGCCAGCAGCTTAAGACAGGGGATGAACACTGAAGCTTTCTTT
>.|TRBJ1-2|TRBV9|.
CASSANQGRSYGYTF
TGTGCCAGCAGCGCCAATCAGGGGAGGAGCTATGGCTACACCTTC
>.|TRBJ2-5|TRBV4-2|.
CASSLRGIQETQYF
TGTGCCAGCAGCCTACGGGGGATTCAAGAGACCCAGTACTTC
>.|TRBJ1-5|TRBV28|.
CASSPPGQAYGPQHF
TGTGCCAGCAGTCCCCCTGGGCAGGCTTATGGGCCCCAGCATTTT
>.|TRBJ1-5|TRBV6-5|.
CASQHIVNQPQHF
TGTGCCAGCCAGCATATTGTTAATCAGCCCCAGCATTTT
>.|TRBJ2-7|TRBV28|.
CAISKDGTYEQYF
TGTGCCATCTCGAAGGACGGAACCTACGAGCAGTACTTC
>.|TRBJ1-3|TRBV19|few
CASSTRPSRGSGNTIYF
TGTGCCAGTAGCACCCGACCCAGTCGGGGGTCTGGAAACACCATATATTTT
>TRBD2|TRBJ2-2|TRBV2|.
CASSWTSGANTGELFF
TGTGCCAGCAGTTGGACTAGCGGGGCGAACACCGGGGAGCTGTTTTTT
>.|TRBJ1-5|TRBV2|.
CASRDSRGNQPQHF
TGTGCCAGCAGGGACTCGAGAGGTAATCAGCCCCAGCATTTT
>TRBD1|TRBJ1-2|TRBV13|.
CASSLGTGGNGYTF
TGTGCCAGCAGCTTAGGGACAGGGGGCAATGGCTACACCTTC